This is a list of T cell receptor beta chains from one sample in a study of T cell repertoires in cytomegalovirus infection. TCRdb independently ran MiXCR on the reads; one entry per CDR3 protein. The sample has approximately 180,000 distinct CDR3 sequences; 7.5% to 10% are singletons. Material: PBMCs. The receptor source for this set is a human donor in good health (CMV status not recorded). Some clones in this sample may be carry-over from other donors' samples. Each CDR3 is given with its conserved first and last residue. Fields, in order: D gene, V gene, J gene, CDR3 protein. The D gene is left open where the match is weak.

NA	TRBV2	TRBJ2-3	CASSLPPADTQYF
TRBD1	TRBV20-1	TRBJ2-5	CSALKGYRGQETQYF
TRBD1	TRBV7-6	TRBJ1-5	CASSLYRGEDQPQHF
NA	TRBV7-2	TRBJ2-5	CASSSQLLQETQYF
NA	TRBV20-1	TRBJ2-2	CSARDREGDWYSGELFF
NA	TRBV7-2	TRBJ1-4	CASRISSGGGEKLFF
TRBD1	TRBV28	TRBJ1-2	CASSPRTGGMPYGYTF
NA	TRBV2	TRBJ1-1	CASSEGPPSTEAFF
NA	TRBV5-4	TRBJ2-5	CASSFPKETQYF
NA	TRBV28	TRBJ1-1	CASRKRGNTEAFF
TRBD2	TRBV3-1	TRBJ2-7	CASSWRTSGNEQYF
NA	TRBV7-2	TRBJ1-1	CASSLALMNTEAFF
NA	TRBV28	TRBJ2-7	CASRSKPYEQYF
NA	TRBV12-3/TRBV12-4	TRBJ1-1	CASSLFGNTEAFF
TRBD1	TRBV7-2	TRBJ1-4	CASSLESGTVGKLFF
NA	TRBV5-1	TRBJ1-2	CANSPGVGYTF
NA	TRBV4-3	TRBJ1-5	CASSQEPRGNQPQHF
TRBD1	TRBV7-8	TRBJ2-5	CASSPTGTGVGETQYF
TRBD2	TRBV28	TRBJ2-3	CATSDPGGSDTQYF
TRBD1	TRBV6-5	TRBJ2-7	CASSYGDRGRYEQYF
TRBD1	TRBV7-2	TRBJ2-6	CASSTQAGTGVASGANVLTF
TRBD1	TRBV9	TRBJ1-1	CASSRGQGITEAFF
NA	TRBV2	TRBJ1-2	CASKELGSTYGYTF